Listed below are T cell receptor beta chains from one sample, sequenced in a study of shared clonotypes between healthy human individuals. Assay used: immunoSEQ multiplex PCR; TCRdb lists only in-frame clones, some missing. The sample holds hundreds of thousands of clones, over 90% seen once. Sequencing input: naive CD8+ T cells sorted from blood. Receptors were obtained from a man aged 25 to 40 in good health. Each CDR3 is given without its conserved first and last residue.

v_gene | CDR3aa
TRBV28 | ASSHWELAGNEQF
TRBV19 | ASSMPQSLTSSFQETQY
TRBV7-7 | ASSPRTSGSSDEQF
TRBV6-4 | ASRGTPEEWKCTDTQY
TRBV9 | ASSDQVAGGSHEQY
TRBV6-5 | ASSYGTGDEQF
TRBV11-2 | ASSFSGTSDKSEQF
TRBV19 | ASSILPGPSYEQY
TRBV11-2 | ASSLWGGSQETQY
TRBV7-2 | ASSRLQYSNQPQH
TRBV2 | ASSSSLYRGNGELF
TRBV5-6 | ASSLGQGASEQY